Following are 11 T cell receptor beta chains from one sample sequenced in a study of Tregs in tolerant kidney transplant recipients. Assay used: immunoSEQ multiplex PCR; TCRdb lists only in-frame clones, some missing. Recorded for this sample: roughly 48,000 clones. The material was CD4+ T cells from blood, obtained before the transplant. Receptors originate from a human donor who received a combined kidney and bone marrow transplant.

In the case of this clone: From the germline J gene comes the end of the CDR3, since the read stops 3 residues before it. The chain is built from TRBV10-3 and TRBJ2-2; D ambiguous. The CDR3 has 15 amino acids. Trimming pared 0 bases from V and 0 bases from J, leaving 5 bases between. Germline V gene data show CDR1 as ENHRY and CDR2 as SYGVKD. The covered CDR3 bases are TGTGCCATCAGTGAGTCGGCGGCGAACACCGGGGAG. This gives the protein CAISESAANTGE. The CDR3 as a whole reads CAISESAANTGELFF.

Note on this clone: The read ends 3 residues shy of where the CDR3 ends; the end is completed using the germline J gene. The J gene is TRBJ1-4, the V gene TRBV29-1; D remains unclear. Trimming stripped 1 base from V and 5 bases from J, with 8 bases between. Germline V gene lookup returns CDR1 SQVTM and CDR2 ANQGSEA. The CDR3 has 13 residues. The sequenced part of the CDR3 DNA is TGCAGCGTTGAAGTGCAGGAAAATGAAAAA. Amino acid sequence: CSVEVQENEK. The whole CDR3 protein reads CSVEVQENEKLFF. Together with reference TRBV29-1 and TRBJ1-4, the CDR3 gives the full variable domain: SAVISQKPSRDICQRGTSLTIQCQVDSQVTMMFWYRQQPGQSLTLIATANQGSEATYESGFVIDKFPISRPNLTFSTLTVSNMSPEDSSIYLCSVEVQENEKLFFGSGTQLSVL.

This chain's CDR3 is CASSSQPNEKLFF. The part of the CDR3 DNA that was read is TGTGCCAGCAGCTCACAACCCAATGAAAAA. This sequence joins TRBV7-3 and TRBJ1-4; D gene uncertain. The observed sequence ends 3 residues before the CDR3 terminus, with the missing tail filled in from the germline J gene. Trimming cost V 4 bases and J 5 bases, with 8 bases left between them. From germline, CDR1 is SGHTA and CDR2 FQGTGA. The CDR3 extends over 13 amino acids.

The chain's CDR3 is CSARDLRLRLMSGEQFF. CDR3 bases read: TGCAGTGCTAGAGATCTAAGGTTGAGACTGATGAGTGGTGAG. The rearrangement joins TRBV20-1 to TRBJ2-1; D is unresolved. With the read ending 3 residues before the CDR3 end, the germline J gene is used to fill in that end. This CDR3 is built from 17 residues. The V gene's germline CDR1 is DFQATT and CDR2 SNEGSKA (reference sequence). V lost 0 bases, J lost 9 bases, and 24 bases lay in between.

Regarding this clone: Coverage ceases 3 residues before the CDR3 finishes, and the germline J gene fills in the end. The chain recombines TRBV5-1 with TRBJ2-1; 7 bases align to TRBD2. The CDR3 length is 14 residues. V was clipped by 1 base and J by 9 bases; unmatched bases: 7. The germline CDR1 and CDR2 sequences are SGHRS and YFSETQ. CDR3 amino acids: CASSLSGIAGEQFF. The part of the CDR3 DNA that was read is TGCGCCAGCAGCTTGAGCGGGATCGCTGGTGAG.

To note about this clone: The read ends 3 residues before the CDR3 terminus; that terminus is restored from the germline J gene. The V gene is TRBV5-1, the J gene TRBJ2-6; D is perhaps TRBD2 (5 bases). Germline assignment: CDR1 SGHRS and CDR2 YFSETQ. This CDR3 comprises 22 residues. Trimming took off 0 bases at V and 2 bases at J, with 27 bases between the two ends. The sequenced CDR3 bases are TGCGCCAGCAGCTTGGGCGGTCTTCCGGCGGGCATGGGCGGAACTGGGGCCAACGTC. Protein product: CASSLGGLPAGMGGTGANV. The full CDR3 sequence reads CASSLGGLPAGMGGTGANVLTF.

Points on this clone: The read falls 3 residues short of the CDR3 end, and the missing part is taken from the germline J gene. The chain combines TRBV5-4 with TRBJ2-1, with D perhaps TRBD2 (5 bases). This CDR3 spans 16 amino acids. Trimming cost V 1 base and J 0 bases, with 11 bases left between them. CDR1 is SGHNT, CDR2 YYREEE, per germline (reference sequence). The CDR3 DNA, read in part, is TGTGCCAGCAGCTTGAAGCGGCTTAGCTCCTACAATGAG. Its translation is CASSLKRLSSYNE. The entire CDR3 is CASSLKRLSSYNEQFF.

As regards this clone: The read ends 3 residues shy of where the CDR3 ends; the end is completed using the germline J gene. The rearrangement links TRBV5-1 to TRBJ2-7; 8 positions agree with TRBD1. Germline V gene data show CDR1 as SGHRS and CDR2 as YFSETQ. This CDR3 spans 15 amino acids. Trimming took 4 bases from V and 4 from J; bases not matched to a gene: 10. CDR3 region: CASSPAGTGNYEQYF. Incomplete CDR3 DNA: TGCGCCAGCAGCCCGGCCGGGACAGGTAATTACGAG.

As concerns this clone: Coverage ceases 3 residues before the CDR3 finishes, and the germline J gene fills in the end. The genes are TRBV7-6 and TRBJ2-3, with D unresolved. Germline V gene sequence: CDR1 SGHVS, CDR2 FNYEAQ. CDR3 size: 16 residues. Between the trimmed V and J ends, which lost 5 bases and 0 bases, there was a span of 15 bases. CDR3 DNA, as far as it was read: TGTGCCAGCAGCCTCGAGACGGGTCTGAGCACAGATACG. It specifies CASSLETGLSTDT. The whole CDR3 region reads CASSLETGLSTDTQYF.

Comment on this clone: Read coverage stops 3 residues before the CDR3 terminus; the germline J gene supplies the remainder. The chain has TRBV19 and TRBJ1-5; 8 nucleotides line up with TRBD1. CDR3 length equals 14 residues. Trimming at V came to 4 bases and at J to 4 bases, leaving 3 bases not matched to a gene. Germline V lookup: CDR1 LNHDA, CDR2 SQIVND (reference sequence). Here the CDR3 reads CASSKQGGNQPQHF. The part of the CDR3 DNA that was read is TGTGCCAGTAGTAAACAGGGGGGGAATCAGCCC.

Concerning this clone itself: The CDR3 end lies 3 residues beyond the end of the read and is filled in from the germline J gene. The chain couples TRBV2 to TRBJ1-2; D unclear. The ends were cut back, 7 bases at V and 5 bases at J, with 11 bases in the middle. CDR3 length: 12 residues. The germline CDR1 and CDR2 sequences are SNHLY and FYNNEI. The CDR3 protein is CASTLNLYGYTF. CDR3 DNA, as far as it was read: TGTGCCAGCACACTCAACCTTTATGGC.